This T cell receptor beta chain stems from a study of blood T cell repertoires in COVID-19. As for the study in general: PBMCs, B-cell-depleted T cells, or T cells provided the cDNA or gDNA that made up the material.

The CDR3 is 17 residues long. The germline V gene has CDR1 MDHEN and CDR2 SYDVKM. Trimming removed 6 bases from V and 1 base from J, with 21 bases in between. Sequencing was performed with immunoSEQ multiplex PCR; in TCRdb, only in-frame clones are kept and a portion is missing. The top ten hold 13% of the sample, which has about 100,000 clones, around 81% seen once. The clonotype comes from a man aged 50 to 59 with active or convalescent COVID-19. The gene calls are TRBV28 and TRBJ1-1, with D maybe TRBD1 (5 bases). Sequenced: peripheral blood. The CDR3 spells CASSRQIAWTTNTEAFF. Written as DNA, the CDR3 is TGTGCCAGCAGCCGCCAAATAGCCTGGACAACGAACACTGAAGCTTTCTTT.